This record concerns one TCR beta chain sequence. The authors reverse transcribed all of the isolated RNA, so sequencing captured expressed TCRB transcripts. The protocol was immunoSEQ multiplex PCR, while the TCRdb copy is restricted to in-frame clones and leaves out a portion. The profile shows over 40,000 clones, around 50% of them singletons. The CDR3 has 14 amino acids. Trimming cost V 7 bases and J 6 bases; bases outside gene matches: 9. The V gene's germline CDR1 is MNHNS and CDR2 SASEGT. This sample is drawn from a study of beta chain features in type 1 diabetes. Sorting with CD45RO/CCR7/CD25/CD127/CD95/CD27 yielded naive, central memory, regulatory and stem-like memory CD4+ cells.

This sequence originates from a woman aged 18-30 years in good health. The sequenced material came from Tregs from blood. The chain recombines TRBV6-1 with TRBJ1-1; 9 bases line up with TRBD1. Here the CDR3 reads CASKGQGTFSEAFF. The CDR3 DNA reads as TGTGCCAGCAAGGGACAGGGAACATTCTCTGAAGCTTTCTTT.